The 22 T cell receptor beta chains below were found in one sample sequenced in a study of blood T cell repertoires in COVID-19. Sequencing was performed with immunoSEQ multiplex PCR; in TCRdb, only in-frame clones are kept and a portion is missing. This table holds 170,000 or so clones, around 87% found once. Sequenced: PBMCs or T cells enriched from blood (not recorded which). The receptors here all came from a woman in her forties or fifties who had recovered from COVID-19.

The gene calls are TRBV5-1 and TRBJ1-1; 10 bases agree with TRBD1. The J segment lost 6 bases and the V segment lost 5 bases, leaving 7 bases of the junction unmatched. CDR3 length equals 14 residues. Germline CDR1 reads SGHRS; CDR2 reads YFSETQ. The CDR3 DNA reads TGCGCCAGCAGTCTGGGACAGGGGTTCGCTGAAGCTTTCTTT. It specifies CASSLGQGFAEAFF.

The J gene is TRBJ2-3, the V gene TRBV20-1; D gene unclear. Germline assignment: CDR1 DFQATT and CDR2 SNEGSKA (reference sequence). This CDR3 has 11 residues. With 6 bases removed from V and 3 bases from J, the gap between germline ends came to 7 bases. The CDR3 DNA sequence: TGCAGTGCCCCGAGGACAGATACGCAGTATTTT. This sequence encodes CSAPRTDTQYF.

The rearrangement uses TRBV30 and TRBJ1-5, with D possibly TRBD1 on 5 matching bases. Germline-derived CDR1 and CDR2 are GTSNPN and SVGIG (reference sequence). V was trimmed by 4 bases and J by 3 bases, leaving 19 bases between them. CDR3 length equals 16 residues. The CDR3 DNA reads TGTGCCTGGACAAGGGGCGGAGCCCTTAACAATCAGCCCCAGCATTTT. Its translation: CAWTRGGALNNQPQHF.

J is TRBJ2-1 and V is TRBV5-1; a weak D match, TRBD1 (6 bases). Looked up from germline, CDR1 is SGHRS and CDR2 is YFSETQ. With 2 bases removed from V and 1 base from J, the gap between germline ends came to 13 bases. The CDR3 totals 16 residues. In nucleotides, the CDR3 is TGCGCCAGCAGCTTATACAGGGTTCAGTCCTACAATGAGCAGTTCTTC. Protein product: CASSLYRVQSYNEQFF.

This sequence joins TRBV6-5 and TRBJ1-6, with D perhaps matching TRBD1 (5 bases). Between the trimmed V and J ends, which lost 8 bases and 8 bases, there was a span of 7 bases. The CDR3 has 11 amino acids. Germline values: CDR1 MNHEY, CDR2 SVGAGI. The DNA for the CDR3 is TGTGCCAGCCGGGGGGATTCACCCCTCCACTTT. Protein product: CASRGDSPLHF.

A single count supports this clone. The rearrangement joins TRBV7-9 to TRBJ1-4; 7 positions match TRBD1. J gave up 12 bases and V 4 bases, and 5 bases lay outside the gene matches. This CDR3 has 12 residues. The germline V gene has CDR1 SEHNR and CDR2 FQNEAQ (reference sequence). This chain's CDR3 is CASSSPQGELFF. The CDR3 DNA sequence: TGTGCCAGCAGCTCGCCTCAGGGGGAACTGTTTTTT.

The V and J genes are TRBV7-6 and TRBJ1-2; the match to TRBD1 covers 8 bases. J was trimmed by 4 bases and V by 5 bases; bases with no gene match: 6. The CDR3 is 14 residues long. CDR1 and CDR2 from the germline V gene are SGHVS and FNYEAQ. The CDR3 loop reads CASSPRTGSYGYTF. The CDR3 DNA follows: TGTGCCAGCAGCCCGAGGACAGGGTCCTATGGCTACACCTTC.

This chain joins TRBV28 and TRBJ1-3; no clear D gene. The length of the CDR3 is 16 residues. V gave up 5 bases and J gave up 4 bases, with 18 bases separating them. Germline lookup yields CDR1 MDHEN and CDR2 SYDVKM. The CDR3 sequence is CASSPTSASSGNTIYF. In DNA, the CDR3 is TGTGCCAGCAGTCCCACCTCTGCGTCGTCCGGAAACACCATATATTTT.

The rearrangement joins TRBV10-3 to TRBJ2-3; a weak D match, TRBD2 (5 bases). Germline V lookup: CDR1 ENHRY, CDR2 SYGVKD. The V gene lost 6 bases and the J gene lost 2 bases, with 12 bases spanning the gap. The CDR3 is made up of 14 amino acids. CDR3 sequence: CAIRAGQNTDTQYF. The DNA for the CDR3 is TGTGCCATCAGGGCGGGCCAAAACACAGATACGCAGTATTTT.

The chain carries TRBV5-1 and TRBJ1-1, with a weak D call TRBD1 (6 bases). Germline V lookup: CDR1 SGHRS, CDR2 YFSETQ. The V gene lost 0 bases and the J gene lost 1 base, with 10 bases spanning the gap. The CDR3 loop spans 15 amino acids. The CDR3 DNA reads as TGCGCCAGCAGCTTGGCGGGGGGCCCGAACACTGAAGCTTTCTTT. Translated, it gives CASSLAGGPNTEAFF.

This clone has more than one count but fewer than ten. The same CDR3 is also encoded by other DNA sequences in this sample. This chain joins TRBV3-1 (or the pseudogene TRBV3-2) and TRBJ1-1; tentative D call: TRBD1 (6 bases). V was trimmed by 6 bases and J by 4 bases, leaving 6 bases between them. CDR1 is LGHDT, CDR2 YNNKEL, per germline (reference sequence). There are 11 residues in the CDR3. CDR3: CASRGGTEAFF. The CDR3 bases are TGTGCCAGCAGAGGGGGCACTGAAGCTTTCTTT.

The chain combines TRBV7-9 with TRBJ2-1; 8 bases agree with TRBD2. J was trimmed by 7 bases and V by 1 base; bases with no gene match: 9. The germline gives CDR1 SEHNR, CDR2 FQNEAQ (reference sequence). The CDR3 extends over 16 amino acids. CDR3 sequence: CASSLVGRGATNEQFF. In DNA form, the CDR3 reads TGTGCCAGCAGCTTAGTTGGGCGGGGGGCCACTAATGAGCAGTTCTTC.

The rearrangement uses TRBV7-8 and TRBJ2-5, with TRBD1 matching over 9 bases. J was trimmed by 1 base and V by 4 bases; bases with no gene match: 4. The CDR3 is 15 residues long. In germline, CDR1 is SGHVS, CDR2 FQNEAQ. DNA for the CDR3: TGTGCCAGCAGCTACAACAGGGGGCGCCAAGAGACCCAGTACTTC. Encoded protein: CASSYNRGRQETQYF. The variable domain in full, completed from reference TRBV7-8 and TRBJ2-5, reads GAGVSQSPRYKVAKRGQDVALRCDPISGHVSLFWYQQALGQGPEFLTYFQNEAQLDKSGLPSDRFFAERPEGSVSTLKIQRTQQEDSAVYLCASSYNRGRQETQYFGPGTRLLVL.

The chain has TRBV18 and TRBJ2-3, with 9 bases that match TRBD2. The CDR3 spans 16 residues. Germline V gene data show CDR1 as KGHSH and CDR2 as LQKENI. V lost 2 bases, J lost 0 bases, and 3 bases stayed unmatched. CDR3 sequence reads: CASSPKSGGSTDTQYF. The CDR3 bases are TGTGCCAGCTCACCAAAAAGCGGGGGGAGCACAGATACGCAGTATTTT.

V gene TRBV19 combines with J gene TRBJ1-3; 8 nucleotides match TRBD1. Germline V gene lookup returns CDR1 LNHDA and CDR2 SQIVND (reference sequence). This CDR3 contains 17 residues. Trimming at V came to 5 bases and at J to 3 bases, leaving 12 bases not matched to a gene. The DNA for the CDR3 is TGTGCCAGTAGTGGTCAACAGGGGGGCTCTTTTGGAAACACCATATATTTT. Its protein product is CASSGQQGGSFGNTIYF.

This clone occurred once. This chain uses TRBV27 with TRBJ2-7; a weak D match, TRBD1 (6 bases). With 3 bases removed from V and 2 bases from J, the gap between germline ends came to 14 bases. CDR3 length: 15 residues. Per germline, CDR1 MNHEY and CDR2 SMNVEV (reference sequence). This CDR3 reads CASSFGSPGAYEQYF. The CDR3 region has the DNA TGTGCCAGCAGTTTTGGGTCGCCAGGGGCCTACGAGCAGTACTTC.

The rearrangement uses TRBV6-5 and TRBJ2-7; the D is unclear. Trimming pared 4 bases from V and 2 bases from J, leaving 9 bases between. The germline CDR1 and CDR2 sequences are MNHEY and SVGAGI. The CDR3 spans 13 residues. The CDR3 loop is CASSFRRPYEQYF. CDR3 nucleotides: TGTGCCAGCAGTTTCCGCAGGCCCTACGAGCAGTACTTC.

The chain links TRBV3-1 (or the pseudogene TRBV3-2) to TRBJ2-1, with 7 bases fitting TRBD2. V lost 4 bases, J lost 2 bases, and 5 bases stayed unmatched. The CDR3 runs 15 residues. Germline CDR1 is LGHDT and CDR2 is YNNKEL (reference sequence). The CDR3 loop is CASSPELAPYNEQFF. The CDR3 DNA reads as TGTGCCAGCAGCCCAGAACTAGCGCCCTACAATGAGCAGTTCTTC.

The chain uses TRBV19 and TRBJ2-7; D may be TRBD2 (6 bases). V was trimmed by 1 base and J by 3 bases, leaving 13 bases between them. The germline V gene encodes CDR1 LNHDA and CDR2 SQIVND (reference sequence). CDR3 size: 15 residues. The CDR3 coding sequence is TGTGCCAGTAGTATAGCGGGGGATGTAGGCTACGAGCAGTACTTC. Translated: CASSIAGDVGYEQYF.

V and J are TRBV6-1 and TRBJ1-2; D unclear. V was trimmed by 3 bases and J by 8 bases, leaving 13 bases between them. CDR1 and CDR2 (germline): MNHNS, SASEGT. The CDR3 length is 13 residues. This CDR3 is CASSDGPLSGYTF. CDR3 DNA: TGTGCCAGCAGTGATGGCCCATTATCAGGCTACACCTTC.

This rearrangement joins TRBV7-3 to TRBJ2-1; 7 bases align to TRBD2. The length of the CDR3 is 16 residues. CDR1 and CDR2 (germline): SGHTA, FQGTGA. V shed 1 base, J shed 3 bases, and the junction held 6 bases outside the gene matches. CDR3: CASSLRGGGGYNEQFF. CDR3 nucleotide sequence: TGTGCCAGCAGCTTAAGAGGTGGCGGGGGCTACAATGAGCAGTTCTTC.

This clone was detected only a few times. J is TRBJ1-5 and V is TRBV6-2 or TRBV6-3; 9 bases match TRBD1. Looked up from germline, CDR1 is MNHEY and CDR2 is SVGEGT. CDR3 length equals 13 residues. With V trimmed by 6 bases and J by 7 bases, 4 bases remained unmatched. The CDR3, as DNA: TGTGCCAGCAGCCTACAGGGGGCCCAGCCCCAGCATTTT. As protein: CASSLQGAQPQHF.